This TCR beta chain stems from a study of vaccination and CD4 T cells after COVID-19. Study-level results: There was no significant change from approximately 21 to 38 median reactive clonotypes.

Germline CDR1 reads KGHSH; CDR2 reads LQKENI. CDR3 length: 11 amino acids. V was cut by 5 bases and J by 5 bases, with 3 bases left in between. About this clonotype itself: Its antigen is currently unknown.

One entry per CDR3 protein, called by TCRdb with MiXCR from the PCR reads. The sample consists of some 18,000 distinct CDR3 sequences, less than 80% of them appearing once. The chain joins TRBV18 to TRBJ2-2; D remains ambiguous. Sequenced here: CD4+ T cells from blood, sampled before SARS-CoV-2 vaccination. The TCR originated in a human donor who had recovered from COVID-19. DNA for the CDR3: TGTGCCAGCTCAGGTACCGGGGAGCTGTTTTTT. Its protein product is CASSGTGELFF.